The present T cell receptor beta chain was sequenced within a study of shared clonotypes between healthy human individuals. Broader study findings: Rarefaction indicated that sorted-subset sequencing remained incomplete although depth was large. Non-shared clonotypes had lower generation probabilities than those shared by all four donors. Shared clonotypes: 4.5% to 5% naive CD4, around 3.5% naive CD8, roughly 2.2% memory CD4, approximately 0.41% memory CD8.

The V and J ends lost 11 bases and 4 bases respectively, with 24 bases between them. CDR1 and CDR2 from the germline V gene are MNHEY and SMNVEV (reference sequence). The CDR3 loop spans 16 amino acids. Template for every sorted-subset replicate PCR totaled about 0.2 ug DNA, 25,000 to 30,000 T cell genomes. Here immunoSEQ multiplex PCR was the method, and the copy in TCRdb shows in-frame clones only, minus some. The table includes over a million clones, roughly 95% detected once. On this clone itself: What it recognizes is unknown.

The chain joins TRBV27 to TRBJ2-1; weak D call: TRBD2 (6 bases). The sequencing input was naive CD4+ T cells sorted from blood. Subset here: CD45RA+ positively selected. This sequence was found in a man aged 30 to 39 in good health. For the CDR3, the DNA is TGTGCCTTCATCGCACTTTCGGGGGAGTTATACAATGAGCAGTTCTTC. It translates to CAFIALSGELYNEQFF.